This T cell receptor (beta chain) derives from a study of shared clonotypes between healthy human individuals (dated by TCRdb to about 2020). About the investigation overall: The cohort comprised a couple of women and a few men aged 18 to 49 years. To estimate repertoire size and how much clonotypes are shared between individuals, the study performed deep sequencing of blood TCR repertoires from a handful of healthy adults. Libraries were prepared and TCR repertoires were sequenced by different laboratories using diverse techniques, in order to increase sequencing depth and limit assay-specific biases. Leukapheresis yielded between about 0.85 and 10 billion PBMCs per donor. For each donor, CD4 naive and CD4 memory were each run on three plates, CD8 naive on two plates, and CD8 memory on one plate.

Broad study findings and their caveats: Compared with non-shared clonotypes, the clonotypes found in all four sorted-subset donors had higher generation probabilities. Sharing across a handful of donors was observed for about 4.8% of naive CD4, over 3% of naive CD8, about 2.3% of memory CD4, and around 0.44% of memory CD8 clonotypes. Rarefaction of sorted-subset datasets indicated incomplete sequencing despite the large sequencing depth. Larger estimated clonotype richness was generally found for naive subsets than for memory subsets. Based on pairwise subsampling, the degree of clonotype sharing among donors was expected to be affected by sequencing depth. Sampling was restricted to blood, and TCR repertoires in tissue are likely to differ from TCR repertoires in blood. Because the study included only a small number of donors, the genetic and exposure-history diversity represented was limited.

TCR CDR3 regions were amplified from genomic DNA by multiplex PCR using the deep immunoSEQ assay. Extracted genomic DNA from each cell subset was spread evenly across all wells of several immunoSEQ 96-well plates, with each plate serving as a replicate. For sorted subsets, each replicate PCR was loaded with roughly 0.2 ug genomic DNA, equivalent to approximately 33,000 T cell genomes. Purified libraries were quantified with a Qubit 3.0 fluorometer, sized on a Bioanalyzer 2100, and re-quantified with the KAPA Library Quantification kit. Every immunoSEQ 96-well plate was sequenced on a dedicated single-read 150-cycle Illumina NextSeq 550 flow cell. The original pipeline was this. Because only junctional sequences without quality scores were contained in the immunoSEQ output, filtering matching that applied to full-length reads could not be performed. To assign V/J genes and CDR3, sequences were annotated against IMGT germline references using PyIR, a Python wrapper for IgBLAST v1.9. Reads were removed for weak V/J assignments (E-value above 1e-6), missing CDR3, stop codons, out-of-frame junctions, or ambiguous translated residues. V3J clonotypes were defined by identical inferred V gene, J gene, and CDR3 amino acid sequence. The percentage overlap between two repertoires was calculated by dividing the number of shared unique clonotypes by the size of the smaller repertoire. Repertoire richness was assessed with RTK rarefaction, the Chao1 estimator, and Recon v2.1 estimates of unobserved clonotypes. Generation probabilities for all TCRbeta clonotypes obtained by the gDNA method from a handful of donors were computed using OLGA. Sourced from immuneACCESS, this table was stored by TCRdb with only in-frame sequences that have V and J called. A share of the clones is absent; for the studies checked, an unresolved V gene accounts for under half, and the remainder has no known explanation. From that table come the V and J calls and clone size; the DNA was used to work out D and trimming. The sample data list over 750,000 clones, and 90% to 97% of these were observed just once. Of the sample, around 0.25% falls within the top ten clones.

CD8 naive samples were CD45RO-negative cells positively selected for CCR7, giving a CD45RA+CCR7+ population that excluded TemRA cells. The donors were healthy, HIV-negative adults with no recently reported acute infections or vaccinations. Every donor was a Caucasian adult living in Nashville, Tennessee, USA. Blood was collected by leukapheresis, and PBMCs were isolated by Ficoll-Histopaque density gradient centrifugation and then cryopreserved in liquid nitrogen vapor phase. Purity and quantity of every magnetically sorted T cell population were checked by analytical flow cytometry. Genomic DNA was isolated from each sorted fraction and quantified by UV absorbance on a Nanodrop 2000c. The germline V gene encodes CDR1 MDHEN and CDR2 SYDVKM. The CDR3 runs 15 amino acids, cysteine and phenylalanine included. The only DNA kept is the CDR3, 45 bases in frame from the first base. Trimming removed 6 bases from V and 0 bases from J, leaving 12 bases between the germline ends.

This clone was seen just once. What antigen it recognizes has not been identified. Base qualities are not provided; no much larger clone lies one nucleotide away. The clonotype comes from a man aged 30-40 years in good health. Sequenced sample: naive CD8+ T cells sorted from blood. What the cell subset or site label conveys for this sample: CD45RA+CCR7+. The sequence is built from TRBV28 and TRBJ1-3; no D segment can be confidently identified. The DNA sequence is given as TGTGCCAGCAGGCCGACGGCGATCTCTGGAAACACCATATATTTT. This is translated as CASRPTAISGNTIYF.